This T cell receptor (beta chain) was captured by sequencing in a study of OX40 agonist ivuxolimab in advanced cancers. Blood sampling was done at baseline, cycle 4 day 1, and cycle 7 day 1. This CDR3 has 13 residues. CDR1 and CDR2 from the germline V gene are LNHNV and YYDKDF (reference sequence). Deletions cut 3 bases from V and 9 bases from J, with 12 bases between. Using immunoSEQ multiplex PCR, the repertoire was profiled, and TCRdb retains in-frame clones only, with some absent. The data show tens of thousands of clones, 82% seen once. The sequencing here drew on CD4+ or CD8+ T cells sorted from blood, taken in a trial of the OX40 agonist ivuxolimab. The V and J genes are TRBV15 and TRBJ2-4, with D perhaps matching TRBD1 or TRBD2 (6 bases each). This TCR came from an adult with an advanced solid tumor such as melanoma, head and neck, liver or kidney cancer. The CDR3 reads CATSSSGGGIQYF. DNA of the CDR3: TGTGCCACCAGCAGTAGCGGAGGGGGCATTCAGTACTTC.